The rows below give T cell receptor beta chains drawn from one sample of a study of identical twins. TCRdb itself ran the 5' RACE reads through MiXCR, one entry per CDR3 protein. The sample shows 450,000 to 500,000 distinct CDR3 sequences, roughly an eighth of them seen only once. The same specimen was also included in a second study, on yellow fever vaccine responses in identical twins.

The specimen sequenced was CD4+ T cells sorted from blood. The source is a woman under 30 in good health. CDR3s include the opening cysteine and the closing phenylalanine or tryptophan. A D gene is named only where the DNA matches it firmly. Not every row has a clone size; where given, it reads once, few, many or a size class.

j_gene	abundance	d_gene	v_gene	CDR3nt	CDR3aa
TRBJ2-7	.	TRBD1	TRBV28	TGTGCCAGCAGTTTATTAGCAGGGGGCTCCTTACAGTACTTC	CASSLLAGGSLQYF
TRBJ2-7	.	.	TRBV18	TGTGCCAGCTCACCGTTTGGCTCAGCGACCTACGAGCAGTACTTC	CASSPFGSATYEQYF
TRBJ2-3	.	TRBD2	TRBV4-2	TGTGCCAGCAGCCAAGATGGGGGCACTAGCGGGGGGCGCACAGATACGCAGTATTTT	CASSQDGGTSGGRTDTQYF
TRBJ2-1	few	.	TRBV11-2	TGTGCCAGCACTCCCCGGAGGGGTTACAATGAGCAGTTCTTC	CASTPRRGYNEQFF
TRBJ2-2	.	TRBD1	TRBV29-1	TGCAGCGTTGATGGGACAGGGGTTACCGGGGAGCTGTTTTTT	CSVDGTGVTGELFF
TRBJ2-5	.	TRBD1	TRBV10-3	TGTGCCATCAGCCCTAAAGGGGGACAGGGCCTCCAAGAGACCCAGTACTTC	CAISPKGGQGLQETQYF
TRBJ2-7	few	TRBD2	TRBV29-1	TGCAGCGTTGAACTAGCGGGGACGTACGAGCAGTACTTC	CSVELAGTYEQYF
TRBJ2-3	.	.	TRBV24-1	TGTGCCACCAGTGTTTCCAGGGGTAGGCGCACAGATACGCAGTATTTT	CATSVSRGRRTDTQYF
TRBJ2-1	few	.	TRBV5-1	TGCGCCAGCAGCCCCGGCGTCCCCACGATAGGGCAGTTCTTC	CASSPGVPTIGQFF
TRBJ2-3	many	TRBD2	TRBV7-9	TGTGCCAGCAGCCCCGGGACTAGCGGGAGAGATACGCAGTATTTT	CASSPGTSGRDTQYF
TRBJ2-7	few	.	TRBV7-2	TGTGCCAGCAGCTTCGACACGGACTACGAGCAGTACTTC	CASSFDTDYEQYF
TRBJ2-5	few	TRBD2	TRBV12-3/TRBV12-4	TGTGCCAGCAGTTTAGCTAGCGGGGGGGCAAGAGAGGCCCAGTACTTC	CASSLASGGAREAQYF